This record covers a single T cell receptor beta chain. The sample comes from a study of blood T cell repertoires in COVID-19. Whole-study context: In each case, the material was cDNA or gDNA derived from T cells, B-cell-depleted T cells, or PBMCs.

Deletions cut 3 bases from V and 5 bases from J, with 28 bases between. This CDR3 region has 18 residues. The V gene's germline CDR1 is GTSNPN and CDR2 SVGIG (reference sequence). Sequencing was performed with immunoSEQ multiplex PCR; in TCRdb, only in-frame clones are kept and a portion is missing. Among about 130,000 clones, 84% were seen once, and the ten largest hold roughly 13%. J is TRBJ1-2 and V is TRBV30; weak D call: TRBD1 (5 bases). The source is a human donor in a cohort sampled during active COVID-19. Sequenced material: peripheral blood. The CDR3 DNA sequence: TGTGCCTGGAGCGTAGGGGTTAGGCCGACACGGAAGAATTATGGCTACACCTTC. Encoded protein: CAWSVGVRPTRKNYGYTF.